The T cell receptor beta chain under discussion was sequenced for a study of blood T cell repertoires in COVID-19. For the study at large: Sites across the United States, Italy and Spain contributed samples from acute and convalescent COVID-19. In each case, the material was cDNA or gDNA derived from T cells, B-cell-depleted T cells, or PBMCs.

The CDR3 loop spans 16 amino acids. Germline V lookup: CDR1 KGHDR, CDR2 SFDVKD. Trimming took 1 base from V and 5 from J, leaving 13 bases between them. Profiled with immunoSEQ multiplex PCR; TCRdb holds only in-frame clones, not every one. The sample has 270,000 or so clones; approximately 89% are singletons. Living in 24 US areas, the participants were between about 18 and 100 years of age. Categorization into cohorts depended on clinical history that participants reported. The sequencing input was PBMCs or T cells enriched from blood (not recorded which). V is TRBV24-1 and J is TRBJ2-2, with D perhaps matching TRBD2 (6 bases). The TCR sequence derives from a woman between 35 and 50 years old with acute COVID-19. CDR3 sequence reads: CATSDLGRAGTGELFF. The CDR3 nucleotides are TGTGCCACCAGTGATTTAGGCAGGGCGGGGACCGGGGAGCTGTTTTTT.